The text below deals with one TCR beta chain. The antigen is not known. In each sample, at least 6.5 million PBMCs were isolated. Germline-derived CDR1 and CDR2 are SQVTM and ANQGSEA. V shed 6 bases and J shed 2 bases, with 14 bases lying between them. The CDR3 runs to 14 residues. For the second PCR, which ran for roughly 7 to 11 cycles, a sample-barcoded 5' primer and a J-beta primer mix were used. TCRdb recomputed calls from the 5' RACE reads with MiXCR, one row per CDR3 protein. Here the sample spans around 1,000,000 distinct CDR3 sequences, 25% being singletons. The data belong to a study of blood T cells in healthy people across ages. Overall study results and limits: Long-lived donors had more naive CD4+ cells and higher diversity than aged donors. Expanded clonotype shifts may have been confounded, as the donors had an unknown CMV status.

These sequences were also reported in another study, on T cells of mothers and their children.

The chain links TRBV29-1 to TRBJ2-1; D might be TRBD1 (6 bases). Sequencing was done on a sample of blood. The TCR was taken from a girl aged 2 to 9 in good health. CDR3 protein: CSVTLWDTYNEQFF. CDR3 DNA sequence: TGCAGCGTAACTCTATGGGACACCTACAATGAGCAGTTCTTC.